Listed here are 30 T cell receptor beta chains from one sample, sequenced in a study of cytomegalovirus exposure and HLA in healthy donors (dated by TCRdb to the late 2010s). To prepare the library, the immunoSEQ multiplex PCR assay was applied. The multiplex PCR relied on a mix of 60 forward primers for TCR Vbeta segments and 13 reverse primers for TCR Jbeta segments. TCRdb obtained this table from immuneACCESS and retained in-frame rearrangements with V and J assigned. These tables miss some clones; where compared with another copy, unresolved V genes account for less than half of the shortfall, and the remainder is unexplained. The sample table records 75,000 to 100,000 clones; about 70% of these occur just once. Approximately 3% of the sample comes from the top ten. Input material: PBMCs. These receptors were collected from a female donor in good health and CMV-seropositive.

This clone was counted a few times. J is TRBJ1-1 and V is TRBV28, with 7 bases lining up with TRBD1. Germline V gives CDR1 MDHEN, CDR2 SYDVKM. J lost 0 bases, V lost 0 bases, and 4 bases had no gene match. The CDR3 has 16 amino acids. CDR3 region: CASSLWGTELNTEAFF. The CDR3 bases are TGTGCCAGCAGTTTATGGGGGACAGAATTGAACACTGAAGCTTTCTTT.

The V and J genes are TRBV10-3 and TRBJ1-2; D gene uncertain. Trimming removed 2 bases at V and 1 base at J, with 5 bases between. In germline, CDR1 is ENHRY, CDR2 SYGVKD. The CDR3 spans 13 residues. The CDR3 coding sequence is TGTGCCATCAGTGAGACAGTTAACTATGGCTACACCTTC. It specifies CAISETVNYGYTF.

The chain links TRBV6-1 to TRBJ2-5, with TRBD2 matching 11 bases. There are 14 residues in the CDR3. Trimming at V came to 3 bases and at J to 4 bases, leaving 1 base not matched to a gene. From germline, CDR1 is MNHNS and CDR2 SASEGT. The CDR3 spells CASSEGLAAETQYF. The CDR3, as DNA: TGTGCCAGCAGTGAGGGACTAGCGGCAGAGACCCAGTACTTC.

In DNA form, the CDR3 reads TGCGCCAGCAGCCAAGAGGGGGGGGTTACCGGGGCAGATACGCAGTATTTT. Translation gives CASSQEGGVTGADTQYF. This chain joins TRBV4-3 and TRBJ2-3; 7 positions agree with TRBD2. The CDR3 sequence is 17 residues long. CDR1 is LGHNA, CDR2 YSLEER, per germline. Trimming at V came to 0 bases and at J to 4 bases, leaving 10 bases not matched to a gene.

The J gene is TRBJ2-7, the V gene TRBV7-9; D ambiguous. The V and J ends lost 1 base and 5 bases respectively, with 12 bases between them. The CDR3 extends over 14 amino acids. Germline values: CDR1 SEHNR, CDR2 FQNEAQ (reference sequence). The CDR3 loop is CASSLVLPRDEQYF. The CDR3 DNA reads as TGTGCCAGCAGCTTAGTGCTACCTCGGGACGAGCAGTACTTC.

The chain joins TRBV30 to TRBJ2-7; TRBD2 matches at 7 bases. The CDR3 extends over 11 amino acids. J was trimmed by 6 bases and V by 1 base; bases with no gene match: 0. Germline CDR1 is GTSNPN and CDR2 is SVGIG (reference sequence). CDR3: CAWSAGGEQYF. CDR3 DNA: TGTGCCTGGAGTGCGGGAGGCGAGCAGTACTTC.

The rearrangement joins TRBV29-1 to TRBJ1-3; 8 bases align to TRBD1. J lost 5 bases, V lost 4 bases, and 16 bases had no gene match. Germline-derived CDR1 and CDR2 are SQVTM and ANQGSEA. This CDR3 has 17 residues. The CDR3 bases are TGCAGCGTTGGAGAGCCGACCGGGACAGGTGACCGAAACACCATATATTTT. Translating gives CSVGEPTGTGDRNTIYF.

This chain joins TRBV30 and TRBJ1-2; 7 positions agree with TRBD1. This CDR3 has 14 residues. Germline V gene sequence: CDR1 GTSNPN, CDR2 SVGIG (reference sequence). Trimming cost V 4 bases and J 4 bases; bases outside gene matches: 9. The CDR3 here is CAWTRTGRSYGYTF. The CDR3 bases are TGTGCCTGGACCCGGACAGGTCGCAGCTATGGCTACACCTTC.

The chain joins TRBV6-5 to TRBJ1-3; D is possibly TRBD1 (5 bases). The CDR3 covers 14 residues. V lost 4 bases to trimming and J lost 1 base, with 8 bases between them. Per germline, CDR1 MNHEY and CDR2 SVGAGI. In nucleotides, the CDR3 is TGTGCCAGCAGTTCCAGGGCGTCTGGAAACACCATATATTTT. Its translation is CASSSRASGNTIYF.

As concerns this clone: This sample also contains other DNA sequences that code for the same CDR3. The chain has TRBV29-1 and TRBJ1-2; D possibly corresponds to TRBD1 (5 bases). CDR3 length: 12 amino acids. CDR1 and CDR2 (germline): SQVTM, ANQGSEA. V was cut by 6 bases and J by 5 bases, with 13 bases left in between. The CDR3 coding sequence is TGCAGCGTCGCAGGGTCATGGTATGGCTACACCTTC. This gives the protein CSVAGSWYGYTF.

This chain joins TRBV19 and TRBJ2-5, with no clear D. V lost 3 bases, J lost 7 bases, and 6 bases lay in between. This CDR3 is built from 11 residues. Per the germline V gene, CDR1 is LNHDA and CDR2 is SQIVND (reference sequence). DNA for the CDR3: TGTGCCAGTAGTATCAGTGGGACCCAGTACTTC. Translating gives CASSISGTQYF. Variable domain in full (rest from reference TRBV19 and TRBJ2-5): DGGITQSPKYLFRKEGQNVTLSCEQNLNHDAMYWYRQDPGQGLRLIYYSQIVNDFQKGDIAEGYSVSREKKESFPLTVTSAQKNPTAFYLCASSISGTQYFGPGTRLLVL.

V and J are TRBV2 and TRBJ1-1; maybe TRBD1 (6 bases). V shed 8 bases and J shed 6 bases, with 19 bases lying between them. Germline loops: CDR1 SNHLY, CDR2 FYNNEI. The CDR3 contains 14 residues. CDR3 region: CASGQSRGNAEAFF. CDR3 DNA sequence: TGTGCCAGCGGACAGTCGAGGGGAAACGCTGAAGCTTTCTTT.

The CDR3 nucleotides read TGTGCCAGCAGCTTACTAACGGGACAAGTCTACGAGCAGTACTTC. Its translation is CASSLLTGQVYEQYF. This sequence joins TRBV28 and TRBJ2-7, with a tentative D call TRBD1 (6 bases). The CDR3 length is 15 residues. The germline gives CDR1 MDHEN, CDR2 SYDVKM. Between the trimmed V and J ends, which lost 6 bases and 3 bases, there was a span of 18 bases.

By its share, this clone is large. The CDR3 DNA reads TGTGCCAGCAGCCGGGGGGGTCAGGTCTCTGGGGCCAACGTCCTGACTTTC. Encoded protein: CASSRGGQVSGANVLTF. This sequence joins TRBV7-9 and TRBJ2-6; TRBD2 agrees at 8 bases. The CDR3 is made up of 17 amino acids. Germline V gene data show CDR1 as SEHNR and CDR2 as FQNEAQ (reference sequence). With V trimmed by 5 bases and J by 0 bases, 6 bases remained unmatched.

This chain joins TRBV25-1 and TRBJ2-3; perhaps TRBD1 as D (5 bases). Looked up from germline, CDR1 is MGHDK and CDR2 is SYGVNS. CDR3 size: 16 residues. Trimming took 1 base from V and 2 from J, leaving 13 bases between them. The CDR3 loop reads CASSEWGRAATDTQYF. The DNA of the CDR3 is TGTGCCAGCAGTGAATGGGGCAGGGCCGCCACAGATACGCAGTATTTT.

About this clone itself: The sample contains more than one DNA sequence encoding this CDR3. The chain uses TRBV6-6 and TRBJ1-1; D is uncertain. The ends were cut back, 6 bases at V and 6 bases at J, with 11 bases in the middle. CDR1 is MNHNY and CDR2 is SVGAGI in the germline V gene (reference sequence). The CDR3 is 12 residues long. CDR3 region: CASSLNEAEAFF. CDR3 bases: TGTGCCAGCAGCCTGAATGAGGCTGAAGCTTTCTTT.

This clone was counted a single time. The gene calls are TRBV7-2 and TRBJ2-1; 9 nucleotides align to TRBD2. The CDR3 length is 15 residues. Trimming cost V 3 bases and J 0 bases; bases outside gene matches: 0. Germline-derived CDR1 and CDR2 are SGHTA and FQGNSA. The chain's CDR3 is CASSFSGSSYNEQFF. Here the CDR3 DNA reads TGTGCCAGCAGCTTTAGCGGGAGCTCCTACAATGAGCAGTTCTTC.

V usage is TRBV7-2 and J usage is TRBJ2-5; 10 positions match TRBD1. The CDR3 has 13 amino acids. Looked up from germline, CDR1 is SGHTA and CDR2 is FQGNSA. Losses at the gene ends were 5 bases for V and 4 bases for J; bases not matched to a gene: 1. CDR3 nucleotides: TGTGCCAGCAGCGGGACAGGGGCAGAGACCCAGTACTTC. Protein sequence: CASSGTGAETQYF.

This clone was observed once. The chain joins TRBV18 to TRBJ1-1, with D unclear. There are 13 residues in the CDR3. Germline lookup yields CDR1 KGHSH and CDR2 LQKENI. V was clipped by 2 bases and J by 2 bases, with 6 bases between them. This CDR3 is CASSPSGNTEAFF. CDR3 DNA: TGTGCCAGCTCACCATCAGGTAACACTGAAGCTTTCTTT.

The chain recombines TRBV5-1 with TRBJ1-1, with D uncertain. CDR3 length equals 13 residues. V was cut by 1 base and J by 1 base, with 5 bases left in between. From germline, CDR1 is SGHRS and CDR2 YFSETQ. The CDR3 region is CASSLTSNTEAFF. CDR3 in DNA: TGCGCCAGCAGCTTGACTTCGAACACTGAAGCTTTCTTT.

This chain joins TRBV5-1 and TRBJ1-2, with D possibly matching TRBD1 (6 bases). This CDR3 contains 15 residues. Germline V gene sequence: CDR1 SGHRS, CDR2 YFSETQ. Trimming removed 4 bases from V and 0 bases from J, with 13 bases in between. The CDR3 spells CASSQGGGSNYGYTF. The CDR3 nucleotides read TGCGCCAGCAGCCAGGGAGGGGGATCTAACTATGGCTACACCTTC.

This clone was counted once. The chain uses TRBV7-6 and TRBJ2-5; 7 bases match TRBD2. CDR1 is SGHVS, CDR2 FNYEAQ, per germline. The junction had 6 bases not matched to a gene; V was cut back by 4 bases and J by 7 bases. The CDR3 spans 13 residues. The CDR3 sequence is CASSWREKGTQYF. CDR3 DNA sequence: TGTGCCAGCAGCTGGCGGGAGAAAGGGACCCAGTACTTC.

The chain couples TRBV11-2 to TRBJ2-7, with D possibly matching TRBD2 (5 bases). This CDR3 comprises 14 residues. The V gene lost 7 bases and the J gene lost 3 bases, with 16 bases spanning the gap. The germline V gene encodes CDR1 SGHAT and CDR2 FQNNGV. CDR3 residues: CASKPRTAYYEQYF. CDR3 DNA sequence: TGTGCCAGCAAGCCTAGGACTGCTTACTACGAGCAGTACTTC.

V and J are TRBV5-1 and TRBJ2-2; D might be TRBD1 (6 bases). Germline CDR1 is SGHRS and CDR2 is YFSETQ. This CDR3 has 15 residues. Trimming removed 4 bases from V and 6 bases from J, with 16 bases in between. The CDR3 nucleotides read TGCGCCAGCAGCCAAGATACAGGGTTGCCCGGGGAGCTGTTTTTT. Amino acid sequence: CASSQDTGLPGELFF.

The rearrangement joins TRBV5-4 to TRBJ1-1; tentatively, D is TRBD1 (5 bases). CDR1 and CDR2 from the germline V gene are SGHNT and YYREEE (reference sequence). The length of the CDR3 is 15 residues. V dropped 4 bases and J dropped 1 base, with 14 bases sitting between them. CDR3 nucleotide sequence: TGTGCCAGCAGCCCGAGTAGACAGCCGAACACTGAAGCTTTCTTT. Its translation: CASSPSRQPNTEAFF.

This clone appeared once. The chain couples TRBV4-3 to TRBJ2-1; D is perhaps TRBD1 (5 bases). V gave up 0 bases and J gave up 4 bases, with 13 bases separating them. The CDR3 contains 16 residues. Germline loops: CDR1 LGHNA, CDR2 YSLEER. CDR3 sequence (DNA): TGCGCCAGCAGCCAAGAAGAGGACAACTTATACAATGAGCAGTTCTTC. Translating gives CASSQEEDNLYNEQFF.

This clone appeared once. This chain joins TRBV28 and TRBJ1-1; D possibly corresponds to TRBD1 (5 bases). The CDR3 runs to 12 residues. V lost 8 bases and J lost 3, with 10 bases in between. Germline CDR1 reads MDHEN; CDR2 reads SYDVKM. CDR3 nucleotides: TGTGCCAGCCGGTCAGGGCACACTGAAGCTTTCTTT. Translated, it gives CASRSGHTEAFF.

CDR3 in DNA: TGTGCCAGCTACCACCAGGGGGCTAGAAATCAGCCCCAGCATTTT. It translates to CASYHQGARNQPQHF. The chain is built from TRBV28 and TRBJ1-5, with TRBD1 matching over 8 bases. J gave up 4 bases and V 8 bases, and 10 bases lay outside the gene matches. CDR1 and CDR2 (germline): MDHEN, SYDVKM. This CDR3 has 15 residues. Variable domain in full (rest from reference TRBV28 and TRBJ1-5): DVKVTQSSRYLVKRTGEKVFLECVQDMDHENMFWYRQDPGLGLRLIYFSYDVKMKEKGDIPEGYSVSREKKERFSLILESASTNQTSMYLCASYHQGARNQPQHFGDGTRLSIL.

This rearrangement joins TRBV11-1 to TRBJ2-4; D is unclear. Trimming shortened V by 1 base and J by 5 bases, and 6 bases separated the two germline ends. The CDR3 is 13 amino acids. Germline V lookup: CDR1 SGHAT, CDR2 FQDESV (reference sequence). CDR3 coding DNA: TGTGCCAGCAGCTTAGGGGCCGAAAACATTCAGTACTTC. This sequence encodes CASSLGAENIQYF.

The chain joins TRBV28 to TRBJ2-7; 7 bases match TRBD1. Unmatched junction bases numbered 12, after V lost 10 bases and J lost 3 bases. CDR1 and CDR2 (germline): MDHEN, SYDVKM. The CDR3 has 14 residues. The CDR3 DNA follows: TGTGCCACGGACAGGTCGTTGGCGTACTACGAGCAGTACTTC. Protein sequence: CATDRSLAYYEQYF.